This TCR beta chain was captured in a study of T cell responses to AZD1222 COVID-19 vaccine (TCRdb year 2021). Regarding the research as a whole: AZD1222 recipients with second doses at about 4 weeks or about 12 weeks were pooled, because spike-specific TCR depth and breadth did not differ between schedules. TCR sequencing covered 233 trial participants: 207 given two doses of AZD1222 and 26 given two doses of MenACWY control vaccine. Trial participants were enrolled by age into 18-55, 56-69 and 70-plus year subgroups, with roughly 160, 29 and 62 TCR-sequenced participants respectively. What the authors observed across the whole study: Conclusions about previously exposed vaccinees are limited, since just five or six AZD1222 recipients were seropositive for SARS-CoV-2 at baseline. Because no samples from the day 14 peak response were available, repertoires could be characterized only after the peak T cell response. The vaccine-associated CD4 TCRs covered the entire spike protein, and the dominant responses fell in regions 160-218 and 743-854. After two AZD1222 doses, both the breadth and the depth of spike-specific TCRs were significantly higher than at day 0 and than in MenACWY recipients. Nearly half of unique spike-specific TCRs reportedly recognized epitopes outside regions mutated in the B.1.351 and B.1.1.7 variants. Most participants were white British and females outnumbered males, and the authors suggested that clonal diversity may have been underestimated. In the small 56-69-year group, the increase in depth fell short of significance, most likely because of low power.

In the paper's terms, the time point label means: baseline before first vaccination. Vaccinee samples came from UK trials COV001 and COV002, including a single-blind randomized controlled phase 2/3 trial of AZD1222 (ChAdOx1 nCoV-19) in healthy adults. Trial participant PBMC samples were collected at day 0 and day 28 after the second dose for TCRbeta chain sequencing. The CDR3 regions of human TCRbeta chains were analyzed by immunosequencing. For the original study's pipeline: Repertoire TCRs were checked for matches against a reference library of SARS-CoV-2-specific TCRs that had been generated using the MIRA antigen-specificity platform. Breadth meant the fraction of unique TCRs that were SARS-CoV-2-associated, whereas depth meant the fraction of total T cells that were SARS-CoV-2-associated. Using the MIRA data, each spike-specific TCR was mapped to the spike region that the TCR reacts to and placed in a CD4 or CD8 class. Log10-transformed breadth and depth values were compared by one-way ANOVA with Sidak's multiple comparisons tests. The table comes from immuneACCESS by way of TCRdb, which keeps in-frame sequences with V and J called. Part of the clones is missing from these tables; in studies checked, under half for an unresolved V gene and the rest for unknown reasons. V and J calls and clone size are those listed in that table; D and trimming were worked out from the DNA. The sample data list 150,000 or so clones, and 80% to 95% of these were observed just once. In total, the top ten clones hold around 2.3% of the sample.

CDR1 and CDR2, per the germline V gene (reference sequence), are SGHNT and YYREEE. The CDR3 numbers 14 residues from cysteine through phenylalanine. Of all the DNA, just the CDR3 is kept, 42 bases in frame from base 1. V is pruned by 3 bases and J by 7 bases, leaving 1 base of the junction without a gene match. A note on this clone: The antigen it binds to is not known. The record has no base qualities; no much larger clone is one base away.

Sequencing was performed on peripheral blood, taken on day 0 of AZD1222 vaccination. The chain is assembled from TRBV5-4 and TRBJ2-1, with TRBD2 matching 13 junction bases. This clonotype was sampled from an adult in good health. The DNA sequence is as follows: TGTGCCAGCAGCTCGGGACTAGCGGGGAATGAGCAGTTCTTC. It translates as CASSSGLAGNEQFF. Outside the CDR3, residues come from the reference TRBV5-4 and TRBJ2-1 proteins, so the full variable domain is: ETGVTQSPTHLIKTRGQQVTLRCSSQSGHNTVSWYQQALGQGPQFIFQYYREEENGRGNFPPRFSGLQFPNYSSELNVNALELDDSALYLCASSSGLAGNEQFFGPGTRLTVL.